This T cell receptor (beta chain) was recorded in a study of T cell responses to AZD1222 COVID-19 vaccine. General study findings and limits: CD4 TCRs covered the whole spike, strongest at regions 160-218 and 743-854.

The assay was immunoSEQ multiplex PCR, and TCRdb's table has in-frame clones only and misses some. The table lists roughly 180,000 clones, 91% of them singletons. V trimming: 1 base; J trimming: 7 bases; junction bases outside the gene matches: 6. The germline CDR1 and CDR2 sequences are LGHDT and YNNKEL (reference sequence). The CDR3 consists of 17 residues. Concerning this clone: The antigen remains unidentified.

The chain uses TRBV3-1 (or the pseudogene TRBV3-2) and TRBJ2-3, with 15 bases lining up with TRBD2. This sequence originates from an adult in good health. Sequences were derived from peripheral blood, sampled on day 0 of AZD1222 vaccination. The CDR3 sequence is CASSQGTSGGGLNTQYF. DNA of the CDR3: TGTGCCAGCAGCCAAGGGACTAGCGGGGGGGGATTAAATACGCAGTATTTT.